Presented here are 32 T cell receptor beta chains from one specimen sequenced in a study of technical replicates of blood from a handful of donors. Generated by immunoSEQ multiplex PCR, the TCRdb table keeps only in-frame clones and is missing some. The top ten clones hold about 0.37% of a sample with about 100,000 clones, about 95% of them seen once. Sequencing input: T cells isolated from PBMCs. The receptors shown here come from a human donor in good health.

The chain couples TRBV10-1 to TRBJ2-1; 8 nucleotides agree with TRBD2. V lost 2 bases to trimming and J lost 6 bases; unmatched junction nucleotides: 3. Germline CDR1 reads WNHNN; CDR2 reads SYGVQD (reference sequence). This CDR3 comprises 14 residues. CDR3 amino acids: CASSEEREINEQFF. The CDR3 nucleotides read TGCGCCAGCAGTGAGGAGCGGGAGATCAATGAGCAGTTCTTC.

This clone has a single count. The V call is TRBV29-1, the J call TRBJ2-1; TRBD1 aligns across 7 bases. The germline CDR1 and CDR2 sequences are SQVTM and ANQGSEA. The junction had 3 bases not matched to a gene; V was cut back by 5 bases and J by 2 bases. The CDR3 runs 13 residues. This CDR3 is CSVQGGAYNEQFF. The DNA for the CDR3 is TGCAGCGTTCAAGGGGGCGCCTACAATGAGCAGTTCTTC.

V gene TRBV9 combines with J gene TRBJ2-3; 9 bases line up with TRBD2. The CDR3 length is 16 residues. Germline CDR1 is SGDLS and CDR2 is YYNGEE. After removal of 2 bases from V and 3 bases from J, the junction contained 7 bases not matched to a gene. The CDR3 DNA sequence: TGTGCCAGCAGCGTCATAGCGGGAGAGGTAACAGATACGCAGTATTTT. Its protein is CASSVIAGEVTDTQYF.

The V call is TRBV18, the J call TRBJ2-5; D is perhaps TRBD1 (6 bases). V lost 6 bases, J lost 5 bases, and 25 bases lay in between. Germline V CDR1 and CDR2: KGHSH, LQKENI. The CDR3 totals 17 residues. CDR3 sequence reads: CASSQGPRDITPETQYF. CDR3 coding DNA: TGTGCCAGCTCGCAAGGACCACGGGACATAACTCCGGAGACCCAGTACTTC.

This chain links TRBV7-9 with TRBJ1-1; D call uncertain. This CDR3 comprises 12 residues. With 7 bases removed from V and 4 bases from J, the gap between germline ends came to 10 bases. CDR1 is SEHNR, CDR2 FQNEAQ, per germline (reference sequence). CDR3 region: CASTLPSTEAFF. DNA of the CDR3: TGTGCCAGCACCCTCCCTAGCACTGAAGCTTTCTTT.

The rearrangement links TRBV19 to TRBJ2-7; 11 bases match TRBD2. This CDR3 region has 15 residues. With V trimmed by 3 bases and J by 2 bases, 3 bases remained unmatched. The V gene's germline CDR1 is LNHDA and CDR2 SQIVND (reference sequence). CDR3 loop: CASSILAGGTYEQYF. In DNA, the CDR3 is TGTGCCAGTAGTATCTTAGCGGGAGGGACCTACGAGCAGTACTTC. Complete variable domain (other parts from reference TRBV19 and TRBJ2-7): DGGITQSPKYLFRKEGQNVTLSCEQNLNHDAMYWYRQDPGQGLRLIYYSQIVNDFQKGDIAEGYSVSREKKESFPLTVTSAQKNPTAFYLCASSILAGGTYEQYFGPGTRLTVT.

V and J are TRBV27 and TRBJ2-1; TRBD2 matches 11 bases. The CDR3 contains 14 residues. Trimming took 2 bases from V and 12 from J; bases not matched to a gene: 6. Germline V gene data show CDR1 as MNHEY and CDR2 as SMNVEV (reference sequence). The CDR3 here is CASSLGLAGNGQFF. CDR3 bases: TGTGCCAGCAGTTTAGGACTAGCGGGTAACGGGCAGTTCTTC.

The rearrangement uses TRBV4-1 and TRBJ2-1; 11 nucleotides agree with TRBD2. Germline CDR1 is MGHRA and CDR2 is YSYEKL. The V segment lost 0 bases and the J segment 3 bases; nucleotides outside the gene matches: 7. The CDR3 covers 18 residues. In DNA, the CDR3 is TGCGCCAGCAGCCAAGATAGTCTAGGGACTAGCGGCTACAATGAGCAGTTCTTC. As protein: CASSQDSLGTSGYNEQFF.

This chain joins TRBV5-1 and TRBJ1-2; no reliable D call. V dropped 4 bases and J dropped 4 bases, with 11 bases sitting between them. The CDR3 has 13 residues. Germline CDR1 SGHRS, CDR2 YFSETQ. The CDR3 is CASSPGRGYGYTF. The DNA for the CDR3 is TGCGCCAGCAGCCCCGGACGGGGCTATGGCTACACCTTC.

This chain connects TRBV19 to TRBJ2-2; D remains unclear. The CDR3 has 13 amino acids. The germline V gene has CDR1 LNHDA and CDR2 SQIVND (reference sequence). Between the trimmed V and J ends, which lost 4 bases and 5 bases, there was a span of 8 bases. The CDR3 sequence: CASSTGQTGELFF. CDR3 sequence (DNA): TGTGCCAGTAGTACTGGCCAAACCGGGGAGCTGTTTTTT. Full variable domain (outside the CDR3, taken from reference TRBV19 and TRBJ2-2): DGGITQSPKYLFRKEGQNVTLSCEQNLNHDAMYWYRQDPGQGLRLIYYSQIVNDFQKGDIAEGYSVSREKKESFPLTVTSAQKNPTAFYLCASSTGQTGELFFGEGSRLTVL.

This chain uses TRBV6-5 with TRBJ1-1, with 8 bases that match TRBD1. Germline CDR1 and CDR2: MNHEY and SVGAGI. The J segment lost 3 bases and the V segment lost 3 bases, leaving 6 bases of the junction unmatched. CDR3 size: 15 residues. The CDR3 protein is CASSYNTGGYTEAFF. CDR3 coding DNA: TGTGCCAGCAGTTATAATACAGGGGGGTACACTGAAGCTTTCTTT.

The chain combines TRBV11-2 with TRBJ2-7; D gene uncertain. The CDR3 is 13 residues long. The V end lost 0 bases, the J end lost 5 bases, and 8 bases lay between the germline ends. Germline V gene lookup returns CDR1 SGHAT and CDR2 FQNNGV. Here the CDR3 DNA reads TGTGCCAGCAGCTTAGATAACTACCACGAGCAGTACTTC. Protein product: CASSLDNYHEQYF.

This clone has a single count. CDR3 nucleotide sequence: TGCGCCAGCAGCTTGGGGGGACAGTTAGCTAACTATGGCTACACCTTC. It encodes CASSLGGQLANYGYTF. This sequence joins TRBV5-1 and TRBJ1-2, with 7 bases matching TRBD1. V dropped 0 bases and J dropped 0; count of bases not matched to a gene: 5. The CDR3 totals 16 residues. CDR1 is SGHRS and CDR2 is YFSETQ in the germline V gene.

The V and J genes are TRBV4-3 and TRBJ2-1; TRBD2 is a possible D gene (7 bases). With 4 bases removed from V and 1 base from J, the gap between germline ends came to 29 bases. In germline, CDR1 is LGHNA, CDR2 YSLEER. CDR3 length: 21 residues. Written as DNA, the CDR3 is TGCGCCAGCAGCCCTATTGCAGACGGGGGGCCCTATTCCCTATCCTACAATGAGCAGTTCTTC. Translating it yields CASSPIADGGPYSLSYNEQFF.

The J gene is TRBJ2-2, the V gene TRBV27; 7 bases fit TRBD1. J was trimmed by 3 bases and V by 8 bases; bases with no gene match: 3. The CDR3 spans 13 residues. CDR1 is MNHEY and CDR2 is SMNVEV in the germline V gene (reference sequence). The CDR3 nucleotides are TGTGCCAGCGGGGGACAGTACACCGGGGAGCTGTTTTTT. Translating gives CASGGQYTGELFF.

The chain couples TRBV28 to TRBJ2-1, with D possibly being TRBD2 (5 bases). V was pared by 7 bases and J by 8 bases, with 12 bases between. Germline CDR1 and CDR2: MDHEN and SYDVKM. The CDR3 spans 12 residues. CDR3 in DNA: TGTGCCAGCATTGGGGAGAAGTATGAGCAGTTCTTC. Translating gives CASIGEKYEQFF.

The rearrangement uses TRBV11-2 and TRBJ2-2, with D unresolved. The CDR3 loop spans 14 amino acids. Germline CDR1 and CDR2: SGHAT and FQNNGV. The ends were cut back, 7 bases at V and 2 bases at J, with 11 bases in the middle. Here the CDR3 DNA reads TGTGCCAGCACCCCCGGAGTCAACACCGGGGAGCTGTTTTTT. It codes for CASTPGVNTGELFF.

This clone was seen only a few times. As DNA, the CDR3 is TGTGCCAGCAGTCAGGGGTCGAACTATGGCTACACCTTC. Protein sequence: CASSQGSNYGYTF. The rearrangement joins TRBV9 to TRBJ1-2; maybe TRBD1 (6 bases). Germline assignment: CDR1 SGDLS and CDR2 YYNGEE. V lost 5 bases to trimming and J lost 2 bases, with 10 bases between them. CDR3 length: 13 amino acids.

V is TRBV5-4 and J is TRBJ2-7, with D possibly TRBD2 on 5 matching bases. The CDR3 has 15 residues. V lost 4 bases and J lost 3, with 17 bases in between. The V gene's germline CDR1 is SGHNT and CDR2 YYREEE (reference sequence). The DNA for the CDR3 is TGTGCCAGCAGCCCAGACTATTCCCAAATCTACGAGCAGTACTTC. Translating gives CASSPDYSQIYEQYF.

This sequence joins TRBV7-8 and TRBJ1-2; D uncertain. V was pared by 5 bases and J by 6 bases, with 13 bases between. In germline, CDR1 is SGHVS, CDR2 FQNEAQ. This CDR3 is built from 13 residues. In DNA form, the CDR3 reads TGTGCCAGCAGCCGAGCGGTGGGGAATGGCTACACCTTC. Amino acid sequence: CASSRAVGNGYTF. The variable domain in full, completed from reference TRBV7-8 and TRBJ1-2, reads GAGVSQSPRYKVAKRGQDVALRCDPISGHVSLFWYQQALGQGPEFLTYFQNEAQLDKSGLPSDRFFAERPEGSVSTLKIQRTQQEDSAVYLCASSRAVGNGYTFGSGTRLTVV.

The chain uses TRBV5-1 and TRBJ2-1; TRBD2 is a possible D gene (5 bases). The CDR3 loop spans 12 amino acids. Trimming took 4 bases from V and 5 from J, leaving 7 bases between them. In germline, CDR1 is SGHRS, CDR2 YFSETQ. Written as DNA, the CDR3 is TGCGCCAGCAGCCAGACTAACAATGAGCAGTTCTTC. Translated: CASSQTNNEQFF.

The chain combines TRBV7-2 with TRBJ2-7; TRBD2 is a possible D gene (6 bases). The ends were cut back, 2 bases at V and 2 bases at J, with 16 bases in the middle. The CDR3 has 16 residues. CDR1 SGHTA and CDR2 FQGNSA come from the germline V gene. The CDR3 spells CASSLKWTWEAYEQYF. CDR3 DNA sequence: TGTGCCAGCAGCTTAAAATGGACCTGGGAGGCCTACGAGCAGTACTTC.

V is TRBV6-6 and J is TRBJ1-3; D gene unclear. This CDR3 has 13 amino acids. Trimming pared 6 bases from V and 4 bases from J, leaving 10 bases between. The germline V gene has CDR1 MNHNY and CDR2 SVGAGI (reference sequence). The CDR3 loop reads CASRGPGGNTIYF. CDR3 bases: TGTGCCAGCAGGGGCCCGGGGGGAAACACCATATATTTT.

V is TRBV6-1 and J is TRBJ2-2, with a possible D match to TRBD2 (5 bases). The CDR3 is made up of 14 amino acids. Trimming cost V 10 bases and J 4 bases, with 16 bases left between them. Germline CDR1 and CDR2: MNHNS and SASEGT. The CDR3 reads CANRRGSTTGELFF. The CDR3 nucleotides read TGTGCCAACCGTCGGGGTAGCACCACCGGGGAGCTGTTTTTT.

The V gene is TRBV27, the J gene TRBJ2-1; D uncertain. The CDR3 spans 15 residues. V lost 6 bases to trimming and J lost 4 bases, with 16 bases between them. Germline-derived CDR1 and CDR2 are MNHEY and SMNVEV (reference sequence). The CDR3 here is CASRWRGATYNEQFF. The CDR3 DNA sequence: TGTGCCAGCAGATGGAGAGGCGCTACATACAATGAGCAGTTCTTC.

J is TRBJ2-6 and V is TRBV28; possibly TRBD1 for D (6 bases). CDR3 length: 16 amino acids. The V gene's germline CDR1 is MDHEN and CDR2 SYDVKM. V was trimmed by 3 bases and J by 3 bases, leaving 12 bases between them. The CDR3 DNA follows: TGTGCCAGCAGTTTGTTACAGGGTCGTGGGGCCAACGTCCTGACTTTC. This codes for CASSLLQGRGANVLTF.

This chain uses TRBV6-1 with TRBJ2-3, with 9 bases fitting TRBD1. Germline-derived CDR1 and CDR2 are MNHNS and SASEGT. Trimming removed 4 bases from V and 5 bases from J; junction bases left unmatched: 7. This CDR3 is 15 amino acids long. CDR3 nucleotide sequence: TGTGCCAGCAGTGCCCGGGACAGGGAGGGAGATACGCAGTATTTT. Its translation: CASSARDREGDTQYF.

The chain is built from TRBV29-1 and TRBJ1-1; the D gene is possibly TRBD1 (5 bases). Germline-derived CDR1 and CDR2 are SQVTM and ANQGSEA. V lost 7 bases, J lost 5 bases, and 17 bases lay in between. The CDR3 covers 13 residues. The CDR3 bases are TGCAGCGCCGGTGCGGGGGGTGATACTGAAGCTTTCTTT. Encoded protein: CSAGAGGDTEAFF.

The J gene is TRBJ1-5, the V gene TRBV4-1; no clear D. V was clipped by 2 bases and J by 6 bases, with 11 bases between them. CDR1 MGHRA and CDR2 YSYEKL come from the germline V gene. This CDR3 region has 14 residues. The chain's CDR3 is CASSQHRESQPQHF. In DNA, the CDR3 is TGCGCCAGCAGCCAACACCGGGAAAGTCAGCCCCAGCATTTT.

The chain recombines TRBV6-5 with TRBJ2-7; D gene unclear. This CDR3 has 12 amino acids. Germline V gene data show CDR1 as MNHEY and CDR2 as SVGAGI. V was shortened by 5 bases and J by 4 bases, with 9 bases between the two germline ends. CDR3 coding DNA: TGTGCCAGCAGTGGGCCTTCTTACGAGCAGTACTTC. This codes for CASSGPSYEQYF.

The rearrangement links TRBV5-1 to TRBJ2-7; tentative D call: TRBD1 (5 bases). The length of the CDR3 is 14 residues. Deletions cut 0 bases from V and 4 bases from J, with 11 bases between. Germline-derived CDR1 and CDR2 are SGHRS and YFSETQ. This chain's CDR3 is CASSLGQPLYEQYF. CDR3 DNA sequence: TGCGCCAGCAGCTTGGGACAGCCCCTGTACGAGCAGTACTTC.

This rearrangement joins TRBV7-2 to TRBJ2-7; 13 bases match TRBD2. The germline gives CDR1 SGHTA, CDR2 FQGNSA. Unmatched junction bases numbered 4, after V lost 5 bases and J lost 3 bases. The CDR3 sequence is 15 residues long. The CDR3 reads CASSQWTSGSYEQYF. DNA for the CDR3: TGTGCCAGCAGCCAATGGACTAGCGGGAGCTACGAGCAGTACTTC.